The rows below give T cell receptor beta chains drawn from one sample of a study of blood T cell repertoires in COVID-19. The protocol was immunoSEQ multiplex PCR, while the TCRdb copy is restricted to in-frame clones and leaves out a portion. The data show approximately 30,000 clones, more than 75% seen once. The sequenced sample was peripheral blood. These receptors were taken from a human donor in a cohort sampled during active COVID-19. The CDR3 runs from the conserved cysteine through the conserved F or W. A D gene is named only where the DNA matches it firmly. Clone size, where shown, is once, few, many, or a class for clones that have expanded.

j_gene: TRBJ1-1
abundance: .
v_gene: TRBV10-3
d_gene: .
CDR3aa: CAIFPTTLNTEAFF
CDR3nt: TGTGCCATTTTCCCTACCACCCTGAACACTGAAGCTTTCTTT

j_gene: TRBJ2-6
abundance: .
v_gene: TRBV12-5
d_gene: TRBD1
CDR3aa: CASGSPPGQGPGANVLTF
CDR3nt: TGTGCTAGTGGTTCCCCGCCGGGACAGGGCCCTGGGGCCAACGTCCTGACTTTC

j_gene: TRBJ2-2
abundance: once
v_gene: TRBV4-1
d_gene: TRBD1
CDR3aa: CASSHGTGAGELFF
CDR3nt: TGCGCCAGCAGCCATGGGACAGGGGCCGGGGAGCTGTTTTTT

j_gene: TRBJ2-1
abundance: .
v_gene: TRBV6-5
d_gene: TRBD1
CDR3aa: CASSPLGTGYNEQFF
CDR3nt: TGTGCCAGCAGCCCCTTAGGGACAGGGTACAATGAGCAGTTCTTC

j_gene: TRBJ2-1
abundance: once
v_gene: TRBV19
d_gene: .
CDR3aa: CASSIGLGLVNNEQFF
CDR3nt: TGTGCCAGTAGTATAGGTCTAGGTCTGGTCAACAATGAGCAGTTCTTC

j_gene: TRBJ2-1
abundance: .
v_gene: TRBV10-3
d_gene: .
CDR3aa: CAISVTSDEQFF
CDR3nt: TGTGCCATCAGTGTTACTAGTGATGAGCAGTTCTTC

j_gene: TRBJ1-2
abundance: .
v_gene: TRBV21-1
d_gene: .
CDR3aa: CASSRQGQGGSGGYTF
CDR3nt: TGTGCCAGCAGCAGGCAGGGACAGGGGGGCTCCGGTGGCTACACCTTC

j_gene: TRBJ1-1
abundance: .
v_gene: TRBV11-3
d_gene: .
CDR3aa: CASSLQGRTEAFF
CDR3nt: TGTGCCAGCAGCTTACAGGGTAGGACTGAAGCTTTCTTT

j_gene: TRBJ1-5
abundance: .
v_gene: TRBV7-9
d_gene: .
CDR3aa: CASSSQGGFGQPQHF
CDR3nt: TGTGCCAGCAGCTCACAAGGGGGTTTCGGGCAGCCCCAGCATTTT

j_gene: TRBJ2-3
abundance: .
v_gene: TRBV7-2
d_gene: TRBD2
CDR3aa: CASRAGTSGGLYF
CDR3nt: TGTGCCAGCAGAGCCGGGACTAGCGGGGGGTTGTATTTT

j_gene: TRBJ1-6
abundance: .
v_gene: TRBV5-3
d_gene: TRBD1
CDR3aa: CARSLEGQALSSYNSPLHF
CDR3nt: TGTGCCAGAAGCTTGGAGGGACAGGCACTTAGCTCCTATAATTCACCCCTCCACTTT

j_gene: TRBJ1-1
abundance: .
v_gene: TRBV9
d_gene: .
CDR3aa: CASSVRQSNTEAFF
CDR3nt: TGTGCCAGCAGCGTAAGACAGTCGAACACTGAAGCTTTCTTT

j_gene: TRBJ2-4
abundance: .
v_gene: TRBV5-8
d_gene: TRBD1
CDR3aa: CASSSGQGATKNIQYF
CDR3nt: TGTGCCAGCAGCTCGGGACAGGGGGCGACCAAAAACATTCAGTACTTC

j_gene: TRBJ1-2
abundance: once
v_gene: TRBV9
d_gene: TRBD1
CDR3aa: CASSRDPGQGNGYTF
CDR3nt: TGTGCCAGCAGCCGCGATCCGGGACAGGGAAATGGCTACACCTTC

j_gene: TRBJ1-2
abundance: .
v_gene: TRBV5-1
d_gene: .
CDR3aa: CASSLGRVDYGYTF
CDR3nt: TGCGCCAGCAGCTTGGGCAGGGTCGACTATGGCTACACCTTC

j_gene: TRBJ2-7
abundance: .
v_gene: TRBV28
d_gene: .
CDR3aa: CASSPGGTPPYEQYF
CDR3nt: TGTGCCAGCAGTCCTGGGGGGACCCCCCCGTACGAGCAGTACTTC

j_gene: TRBJ1-1
abundance: .
v_gene: TRBV4-3
d_gene: .
CDR3aa: CASSQVIPTVFHTEAFF
CDR3nt: TGCGCCAGCAGCCAAGTCATTCCGACAGTTTTCCACACTGAAGCTTTCTTT

j_gene: TRBJ2-7
abundance: .
v_gene: TRBV3-1/TRBV3-2
d_gene: .
CDR3aa: CASSQHNSYEQYF
CDR3nt: TGTGCCAGCAGCCAACACAACTCCTACGAGCAGTACTTC

j_gene: TRBJ2-7
abundance: .
v_gene: TRBV18
d_gene: TRBD2
CDR3aa: CASSFPSGGLTEQYF
CDR3nt: TGTGCCAGCTCATTCCCCAGCGGGGGGCTCACCGAGCAGTACTTC

j_gene: TRBJ1-5
abundance: few
v_gene: TRBV5-8
d_gene: .
CDR3aa: CASSLVRGRPQHF
CDR3nt: TGTGCCAGCAGCTTGGTCAGGGGACGGCCCCAGCATTTT

j_gene: TRBJ2-5
abundance: .
v_gene: TRBV11-2
d_gene: .
CDR3aa: CATGLQVQETQYF
CDR3nt: TGTGCCACCGGACTACAAGTTCAAGAGACCCAGTACTTC

j_gene: TRBJ2-2
abundance: .
v_gene: TRBV4-2
d_gene: .
CDR3aa: CASSQGTANTGELFF
CDR3nt: TGTGCCAGCAGCCAAGGGACAGCGAACACCGGGGAGCTGTTTTTT

j_gene: TRBJ1-6
abundance: few
v_gene: TRBV14
d_gene: .
CDR3aa: CASPWGVAGGNSPLHF
CDR3nt: TGTGCCAGCCCTTGGGGGGTGGCGGGAGGTAATTCACCCCTCCACTTT

j_gene: TRBJ2-7
abundance: .
v_gene: TRBV19
d_gene: .
CDR3aa: CASSHDSYEQYF
CDR3nt: TGTGCCAGTAGCCATGACTCGTACGAGCAGTACTTC

j_gene: TRBJ2-7
abundance: few
v_gene: TRBV24-1
d_gene: .
CDR3aa: CATSDLTGIEQYF
CDR3nt: TGTGCCACCAGTGACTTAACAGGGATCGAGCAGTACTTC

j_gene: TRBJ2-1
abundance: .
v_gene: TRBV9
d_gene: TRBD2
CDR3aa: CASSVGTSRYNEQFF
CDR3nt: TGTGCCAGCAGCGTCGGGACTAGCCGTTACAATGAGCAGTTCTTC

j_gene: TRBJ2-5
abundance: .
v_gene: TRBV7-2
d_gene: .
CDR3aa: CASSLAGFQETQYF
CDR3nt: TGTGCCAGCAGCTTAGCTGGCTTCCAAGAGACCCAGTACTTC

j_gene: TRBJ2-1
abundance: .
v_gene: TRBV10-2
d_gene: .
CDR3aa: CASSESSGTYNEQFF
CDR3nt: TGCGCCAGCAGTGAGTCCAGCGGCACCTACAATGAGCAGTTCTTC

j_gene: TRBJ2-2
abundance: .
v_gene: TRBV5-1
d_gene: .
CDR3aa: CASSPRAGADTGELFF
CDR3nt: TGCGCCAGCAGCCCCCGAGCAGGGGCCGACACCGGGGAGCTGTTTTTT

j_gene: TRBJ2-5
abundance: .
v_gene: TRBV11-3
d_gene: TRBD2
CDR3aa: CASSGGGETQYF
CDR3nt: TGTGCCAGCAGCGGGGGGGGTGAGACCCAGTACTTC

j_gene: TRBJ1-5
abundance: .
v_gene: TRBV27
d_gene: .
CDR3aa: CASSLKGVSHQPQHF
CDR3nt: TGTGCCAGCAGCCTTAAAGGGGTCAGTCATCAGCCCCAGCATTTT

j_gene: TRBJ1-5
abundance: once
v_gene: TRBV5-5
d_gene: .
CDR3aa: CASSLAGRGNQPQHF
CDR3nt: TGTGCCAGCAGCTTGGCCGGGAGGGGAAATCAGCCCCAGCATTTT

j_gene: TRBJ2-7
abundance: .
v_gene: TRBV28
d_gene: .
CDR3aa: CASRLQGRTYEQYF
CDR3nt: TGTGCCAGCAGGCTACAGGGAAGGACCTACGAGCAGTACTTC

j_gene: TRBJ2-1
abundance: .
v_gene: TRBV6-6
d_gene: TRBD2
CDR3aa: CASSYGGGSYNEQFF
CDR3nt: TGTGCCAGCAGTTACGGCGGGGGGTCCTACAATGAGCAGTTCTTC

j_gene: TRBJ2-5
abundance: .
v_gene: TRBV28
d_gene: .
CDR3aa: CASSFGHRETQYF
CDR3nt: TGTGCCAGCAGTTTTGGACACCGAGAGACCCAGTACTTC

j_gene: TRBJ2-1
abundance: .
v_gene: TRBV24-1
d_gene: .
CDR3aa: CATDDDSSYNEQFF
CDR3nt: TGTGCCACCGACGACGACAGCTCCTACAATGAGCAGTTCTTC

j_gene: TRBJ2-7
abundance: .
v_gene: TRBV3-1/TRBV3-2
d_gene: .
CDR3aa: CASSQNRAYEQYF
CDR3nt: TGTGCCAGCAGCCAAAACAGAGCCTACGAGCAGTACTTC

j_gene: TRBJ1-1
abundance: .
v_gene: TRBV9
d_gene: .
CDR3aa: CASSVGQVNTEAFF
CDR3nt: TGTGCCAGCAGCGTAGGGCAGGTGAACACTGAAGCTTTCTTT

j_gene: TRBJ1-2
abundance: .
v_gene: TRBV7-9
d_gene: TRBD1
CDR3aa: CASSLGDRYYGYTF
CDR3nt: TGTGCCAGCAGCTTAGGGGACAGGTACTATGGCTACACCTTC

j_gene: TRBJ2-2
abundance: once
v_gene: TRBV9
d_gene: TRBD1
CDR3aa: CASSPRTGETGELFF
CDR3nt: TGTGCCAGCAGCCCCAGGACAGGAGAGACCGGGGAGCTGTTTTTT

j_gene: TRBJ1-5
abundance: .
v_gene: TRBV19
d_gene: .
CDR3aa: CASSIRAQPQHF
CDR3nt: TGTGCCAGTAGTATCCGTGCGCAGCCCCAGCATTTT

j_gene: TRBJ2-3
abundance: .
v_gene: TRBV7-3
d_gene: .
CDR3aa: CASSYTGGAVYF
CDR3nt: TGTGCCAGCAGCTACACGGGGGGCGCGGTGTATTTT

j_gene: TRBJ2-7
abundance: .
v_gene: TRBV18
d_gene: .
CDR3aa: CASSPPTGTPGYEQYF
CDR3nt: TGTGCCAGCTCACCACCTACAGGGACCCCTGGCTACGAGCAGTACTTC

j_gene: TRBJ2-7
abundance: .
v_gene: TRBV7-2
d_gene: TRBD2
CDR3aa: CASSLAREGGEQYF
CDR3nt: TGTGCCAGCAGCCTTGCTAGGGAGGGCGGCGAGCAGTACTTC

j_gene: TRBJ2-1
abundance: .
v_gene: TRBV7-9
d_gene: TRBD1
CDR3aa: CASSRNRGLYNEQFF
CDR3nt: TGTGCCAGCAGCCGAAACAGGGGGCTTTACAATGAGCAGTTCTTC

j_gene: TRBJ2-2
abundance: few
v_gene: TRBV19
d_gene: TRBD1
CDR3aa: CASSPGQGASHSGFF
CDR3nt: TGTGCCAGTAGTCCGGGACAGGGGGCCTCCCATAGTGGGTTTTTT

j_gene: TRBJ2-3
abundance: .
v_gene: TRBV29-1
d_gene: TRBD1
CDR3aa: CSVKVPGQGRTDTQYF
CDR3nt: TGCAGCGTTAAGGTACCGGGACAGGGACGCACAGATACGCAGTATTTT

j_gene: TRBJ2-3
abundance: .
v_gene: TRBV5-4
d_gene: .
CDR3aa: CASSLEETDTQYF
CDR3nt: TGTGCCAGCAGCTTGGAAGAGACAGATACGCAGTATTTT

j_gene: TRBJ2-7
abundance: .
v_gene: TRBV5-6
d_gene: .
CDR3aa: CASNSYREQYF
CDR3nt: TGTGCCAGCAACTCTTATCGCGAGCAGTACTTC

j_gene: TRBJ2-5
abundance: .
v_gene: TRBV19
d_gene: TRBD2
CDR3aa: CASSMLAGKETQYF
CDR3nt: TGTGCCAGTAGTATGCTAGCGGGGAAGGAGACCCAGTACTTC

j_gene: TRBJ1-5
abundance: .
v_gene: TRBV18
d_gene: TRBD1
CDR3aa: CASSPKGPTGPGGQPQHF
CDR3nt: TGTGCCAGCTCACCAAAGGGGCCGACAGGGCCCGGAGGTCAGCCCCAGCATTTT

j_gene: TRBJ1-2
abundance: .
v_gene: TRBV28
d_gene: TRBD1
CDR3aa: CASSLGGQGFSHGYTF
CDR3nt: TGTGCCAGCAGTTTAGGGGGACAGGGTTTCTCCCATGGCTACACCTTC

j_gene: TRBJ2-2
abundance: .
v_gene: TRBV18
d_gene: .
CDR3aa: CASSILNTGELFF
CDR3nt: TGTGCCAGCTCAATACTGAACACCGGGGAGCTGTTTTTT

j_gene: TRBJ1-4
abundance: .
v_gene: TRBV7-2
d_gene: .
CDR3aa: CASSPRGPTGEKLFF
CDR3nt: TGTGCCAGCAGCCCAAGAGGACCAACGGGAGAAAAACTGTTTTTT

j_gene: TRBJ1-3
abundance: .
v_gene: TRBV2
d_gene: TRBD1
CDR3aa: CASTGQGKAGNTIYF
CDR3nt: TGTGCCAGCACCGGACAGGGAAAAGCTGGAAACACCATATATTTT